Listed below are T cell receptor beta chains from one sample, sequenced in a study of blood T cell repertoires in COVID-19. TCRdb's copy holds only in-frame clones and misses some; the assay was immunoSEQ multiplex PCR. This table has about 96,000 clones, about 87% appearing once. The sample consisted of peripheral blood. Every receptor here comes from a human donor with COVID-19, enrolled during active disease. The donor label of this sample is uncertain. Both conserved end residues are part of each CDR3. The order of the fields is J gene, V gene, CDR3 protein.

j_gene: TRBJ2-7
v_gene: TRBV7-9
CDR3aa: CASSEVAGVYEQYF

j_gene: TRBJ1-2
v_gene: TRBV25-1
CDR3aa: CASSELGRTDGYTF

j_gene: TRBJ1-2
v_gene: TRBV11-3
CDR3aa: CASSLLGEEGYTF

j_gene: TRBJ1-4
v_gene: TRBV25-1
CDR3aa: CASSDAADFQEKLFF

j_gene: TRBJ1-4
v_gene: TRBV4-2
CDR3aa: CASSQVNQMREKLFF

j_gene: TRBJ1-4
v_gene: TRBV23-1
CDR3aa: CASSQSGAANEKLFF

j_gene: TRBJ2-6
v_gene: TRBV5-1
CDR3aa: CASSLSSSGANVLTF

j_gene: TRBJ2-2
v_gene: TRBV2
CDR3aa: CASSEMVAGGSGELFF

j_gene: TRBJ2-2
v_gene: TRBV2
CDR3aa: CASGGASGAYTGELFF

j_gene: TRBJ1-2
v_gene: TRBV4-2
CDR3aa: CASSQDWSRAYGYTF

j_gene: TRBJ1-2
v_gene: TRBV5-1
CDR3aa: CASSWGPPGTNYGYTF

j_gene: TRBJ1-2
v_gene: TRBV7-9
CDR3aa: CASSLKQGDGYTF

j_gene: TRBJ2-5
v_gene: TRBV4-1
CDR3aa: CASSQERGTDSYQETQYF

j_gene: TRBJ1-2
v_gene: TRBV5-4
CDR3aa: CASSPSLANYGYTF

j_gene: TRBJ1-1
v_gene: TRBV24-1
CDR3aa: CATSDLGETGIETAFF

j_gene: TRBJ2-7
v_gene: TRBV18
CDR3aa: CASSLSGQGAYEQYF

j_gene: TRBJ1-2
v_gene: TRBV27
CDR3aa: CASSFLGSDRGRPNYGYTF

j_gene: TRBJ1-5
v_gene: TRBV2
CDR3aa: CASSRTVLGGNQPQHF

j_gene: TRBJ1-3
v_gene: TRBV27
CDR3aa: CASSLSRTGTLSF

j_gene: TRBJ1-1
v_gene: TRBV12-3/TRBV12-4
CDR3aa: CASSRGDNTEAFF

j_gene: TRBJ1-1
v_gene: TRBV10-2
CDR3aa: CASSGLQGAKAFF